This TCR beta chain came from a study of CD8+ T cells in alopecia areata. Points from the study as a whole: Patients shared TCRs less clearly than mice did, possibly for HLA-related reasons. Lesional scalp, especially alopecia totalis/universalis, showed higher clonality than normal scalp. Normal skin's resident alphabeta T cells are sequenced alongside lesional scalp T cells.

This clone was seen a handful of times. Its antigen remains unknown. Once RNA had been extracted, it was reverse transcribed into cDNA to act as the sequencing template. Sequencing was performed with immunoSEQ multiplex PCR; in TCRdb, only in-frame clones are kept and a portion is missing. The profile covers about 140,000 clones, with around 55% appearing a single time and about 4.9% taken by the ten largest. This TCR came from a human donor in good health. Material: CD4+ T cells sorted from blood.

This CDR3 reads CASSLWANTEAFF. CDR3 coding DNA: TGCGCCAGCAGCTTGTGGGCGAACACTGAAGCTTTCTTT. V gene TRBV5-1 combines with J gene TRBJ1-1; unclear D gene. Looked up from germline, CDR1 is SGHRS and CDR2 is YFSETQ. With 1 base removed from V and 1 base from J, the gap between germline ends came to 5 bases. The CDR3 length is 13 residues.